The clone carrying this T cell receptor beta chain appeared a few times. Additional DNA sequences in this sample encode the identical CDR3. It was with 60 Vbeta and 13 Jbeta primers that the PCR ran. Sequencing used immunoSEQ multiplex PCR; TCRdb keeps in-frame clones, though not all of them. The sample includes roughly 90,000 clones, roughly 82% of them seen just once. This specimen belongs to a study of cytomegalovirus exposure and HLA in healthy donors. The V gene end was trimmed by 4 bases and the J gene end by 5 bases; junction bases not matched to a gene: 7. Germline values: CDR1 MNHEY, CDR2 SVGAGI. CDR3 length equals 14 residues.

This clonotype was obtained from a man aged 25 to 45 in good health and CMV-seropositive. The sequenced sample was PBMCs. The chain combines TRBV6-5 with TRBJ1-1; 7 nucleotides line up with TRBD1. CDR3 DNA sequence: TGTGCCAGCAGTTTAAGGGGGCTAGGAACTGAAGCTTTCTTT. Its protein product is CASSLRGLGTEAFF.